A single sample is the source of the 26 T cell receptor beta chains below, sequenced in a study of HIV-infected patients and healthy controls. Alpha and beta constant-region primers primed reverse transcription of around 500 ng RNA. Using multiplexing indices, alpha and beta chain libraries were generated apart by chain-specific third strand synthesis. One entry per CDR3 protein, called by TCRdb with MiXCR from the 5' RACE reads. The sample lists tens of thousands of distinct CDR3 sequences; 8% to 10% were seen once. The repertoire came from unfractionated whole blood and reflected all unsorted peripheral T cells. Source material: blood. These receptor sequences come from an adult in good health.

This clonotype was observed a few times. The rearrangement links TRBV5-6 to TRBJ2-7; TRBD2 matches 14 bases. CDR3 length equals 16 residues. The V gene's germline CDR1 is SGHDT and CDR2 YYEEEE. After removal of 3 bases from V and 7 bases from J, the junction contained 9 bases not matched to a gene. The CDR3 here is CASSSRLAGGQWEQYF. CDR3 coding DNA: TGTGCCAGCAGCTCTCGACTAGCGGGGGGGCAGTGGGAGCAGTACTTC.

This clonotype has at least ten counts. The V and J genes are TRBV19 and TRBJ2-4; unclear D gene. The CDR3 is 14 amino acids. In germline, CDR1 is LNHDA, CDR2 SQIVND (reference sequence). V shed 3 bases and J shed 0 bases, with 6 bases lying between them. This CDR3 is CASSIPKAKNIQYF. CDR3 DNA: TGTGCCAGTAGTATTCCCAAAGCCAAAAACATTCAGTACTTC. The variable domain in full, with the rest retrieved from reference TRBV19 and TRBJ2-4, is DGGITQSPKYLFRKEGQNVTLSCEQNLNHDAMYWYRQDPGQGLRLIYYSQIVNDFQKGDIAEGYSVSREKKESFPLTVTSAQKNPTAFYLCASSIPKAKNIQYFGAGTRLSVL.

At least ten counts were recorded for this clonotype. The chain links TRBV6-2 or TRBV6-3 to TRBJ2-5, with D unclear. The CDR3 totals 13 residues. CDR1 MNHEY and CDR2 SVGEGT come from the germline V gene. Trimming cost V 5 bases and J 5 bases, with 12 bases left between them. The CDR3 DNA follows: TGTGCCAGCAGTCACGGCCCCCTCGAGACCCAGTACTTC. Protein sequence: CASSHGPLETQYF.

This clonotype was observed at least ten times. V and J are TRBV4-2 and TRBJ2-1; no clear D. V was shortened by 3 bases and J by 5 bases, with 5 bases between the two germline ends. This CDR3 region has 12 residues. Germline V gives CDR1 LGHNA, CDR2 YNFKEQ. CDR3 sequence: CASSHENNEQFF. In DNA, the CDR3 is TGTGCCAGCAGCCACGAGAACAATGAGCAGTTCTTC.

This clonotype was seen a few times. The rearrangement links TRBV10-3 to TRBJ1-4, with TRBD1 as a possible D gene (6 bases). V was clipped by 3 bases and J by 0 bases, with 14 bases between them. The CDR3 has 17 amino acids. Germline lookup yields CDR1 ENHRY and CDR2 SYGVKD. The chain's CDR3 is CAISEVKGGATNEKLFF. Written as DNA, the CDR3 is TGTGCCATCAGTGAAGTTAAGGGGGGCGCAACTAATGAAAAACTGTTTTTT.

Ten or more counts support this clonotype. This chain joins TRBV6-1 and TRBJ2-7; no clear D gene. Germline V gives CDR1 MNHNS, CDR2 SASEGT. This CDR3 is built from 9 residues. Trimming pared 1 base from V and 12 bases from J, leaving 4 bases between. CDR3 in amino acids: CASSEGRYF. As DNA, the CDR3 is TGTGCCAGCAGTGAAGGGCGGTACTTC.

Many counts were recorded for this clonotype. This chain joins TRBV30 and TRBJ1-1; 7 bases are a match to TRBD1. Germline V lookup: CDR1 GTSNPN, CDR2 SVGIG (reference sequence). The CDR3 consists of 17 residues. J lost 0 bases, V lost 0 bases, and 10 bases had no gene match. The CDR3 here is CAWSVKWDSRMNTEAFF. CDR3 nucleotides: TGTGCCTGGAGTGTCAAATGGGACAGCCGGATGAACACTGAAGCTTTCTTT. Full variable domain (outside the CDR3, taken from reference TRBV30 and TRBJ1-1): SQTIHQWPATLVQPVGSPLSLECTVEGTSNPNLYWYRQAAGRGLQLLFYSVGIGQISSEVPQNLSASRPQDRQFILSSKKLLLSDSGFYLCAWSVKWDSRMNTEAFFGQGTRLTVV.

In this sample, this clonotype turned up many times. The chain recombines TRBV3-1 with TRBJ2-3, with D maybe TRBD1 (5 bases). The CDR3 runs to 12 residues. Per germline, CDR1 LGHDT and CDR2 YNNKEL (reference sequence). V shed 8 bases and J shed 0 bases, with 6 bases lying between them. Written as DNA, the CDR3 is TGTGCCAGCGGGGCTAGCACAGATACGCAGTATTTT. The encoded protein is CASGASTDTQYF.

This clonotype has ten or more counts. J is TRBJ1-4 and V is TRBV7-9; D is perhaps TRBD1 (5 bases). V was clipped by 4 bases and J by 8 bases, with 14 bases between them. Germline V gives CDR1 SEHNR, CDR2 FQNEAQ (reference sequence). CDR3 length: 14 amino acids. CDR3 region: CASSYPEEGEKLFF. For the CDR3, the DNA is TGTGCCAGCAGCTACCCTGAGGAGGGGGAAAAACTGTTTTTT.

The V call is TRBV4-2, the J call TRBJ2-3, with 14 bases matching TRBD2. The V gene end was trimmed by 0 bases and the J gene end by 1 base; junction bases not matched to a gene: 9. The CDR3 has 20 residues. Germline-derived CDR1 and CDR2 are LGHNA and YNFKEQ. This chain's CDR3 is CASSQDSTSGGAWGTDTQYF. The CDR3 nucleotides are TGTGCCAGCAGCCAAGACTCGACTAGCGGGGGGGCCTGGGGCACAGATACGCAGTATTTT.

The genes are TRBV19 and TRBJ1-2; a possible D gene is TRBD1 (5 bases). The CDR3 extends over 13 amino acids. Per the germline V gene, CDR1 is LNHDA and CDR2 is SQIVND (reference sequence). V was cut by 1 base and J by 8 bases, with 11 bases left in between. CDR3 residues: CASSIGGATGYTF. The CDR3 DNA is TGTGCCAGTAGTATAGGTGGGGCTACAGGCTACACCTTC.

This clonotype appeared many times. The genes are TRBV20-1 and TRBJ2-7, with 11 bases that match TRBD2. The CDR3 has 15 residues. Germline V CDR1 and CDR2: DFQATT, SNEGSKA (reference sequence). The J segment lost 3 bases and the V segment lost 3 bases, leaving 7 bases of the junction unmatched. Here the CDR3 DNA reads TGCAGTGCTAGCGCTAGCGGGGGGAAGAACTACGAGCAGTACTTC. Translated: CSASASGGKNYEQYF.

Many counts were recorded for this clonotype. The V and J genes are TRBV2 and TRBJ2-3; no firm D call. The CDR3 runs 11 residues. V dropped 8 bases and J dropped 7 bases, with 10 bases sitting between them. Germline values: CDR1 SNHLY, CDR2 FYNNEI. In nucleotides, the CDR3 is TGTGCCAGCGGACCTCGAAATACGCAGTATTTT. The encoded protein is CASGPRNTQYF.

This clonotype was counted ten times or more. The chain uses TRBV19 and TRBJ2-1; D possibly matches TRBD1 or TRBD2 (5 bases each). CDR1 is LNHDA and CDR2 is SQIVND in the germline V gene (reference sequence). The ends were cut back, 5 bases at V and 0 bases at J, with 17 bases in the middle. CDR3 length: 17 amino acids. The chain's CDR3 is CASSPRGPPSSYNEQFF. For the CDR3, the DNA is TGTGCCAGTAGTCCACGGGGACCCCCGAGCTCCTACAATGAGCAGTTCTTC.

This clonotype was recorded many times. This sequence joins TRBV6-5 and TRBJ2-7; TRBD1 matches at 8 bases. Germline V gene sequence: CDR1 MNHEY, CDR2 SVGAGI. Losses at the gene ends were 2 bases for V and 2 bases for J; bases not matched to a gene: 5. The CDR3 is 15 residues long. CDR3 coding DNA: TGTGCCAGCAGTTACGGACAGGGTACGGCCTACGAGCAGTACTTC. Protein: CASSYGQGTAYEQYF.

This clonotype occurred many times. The chain has TRBV12-3 or TRBV12-4 and TRBJ1-1; the match to TRBD1 covers 8 bases. There are 14 residues in the CDR3. Trimming took 4 bases from V and 1 from J; bases not matched to a gene: 2. DNA for the CDR3: TGTGCCAGCAGTTGGGGACAGGAGAACACTGAAGCTTTCTTT. Protein product: CASSWGQENTEAFF.

In its sample, this clonotype was seen many times. CDR3 nucleotides: TGTGCCAGCAGCGTAGAAGCGACAGGAGGGGTGGAGACCCAGTACTTC. Translated, it gives CASSVEATGGVETQYF. The genes are TRBV9 and TRBJ2-5; tentatively, D is TRBD1 or TRBD2 (6 bases each). The V and J ends lost 0 bases and 5 bases respectively, with 17 bases between them. Germline CDR1 SGDLS, CDR2 YYNGEE. This CDR3 has 16 amino acids.

The table lists this clonotype with a few counts. The chain links TRBV18 to TRBJ2-3; 9 bases are shared with TRBD2. The CDR3 totals 16 residues. The J segment lost 1 base and the V segment lost 1 base, leaving 3 bases of the junction unmatched. Germline CDR1 reads KGHSH; CDR2 reads LQKENI. The DNA for the CDR3 is TGTGCCAGCTCACCACGGCCTAGCGGGGGCACAGATACGCAGTATTTT. This encodes CASSPRPSGGTDTQYF.

This clonotype appeared many times. The chain has TRBV12-3 or TRBV12-4 and TRBJ2-1; 12 bases align to TRBD2. The CDR3 extends over 15 amino acids. The V and J ends lost 7 bases and 8 bases, in that order; junction bases with no gene match: 9. The CDR3 DNA is TGTGCCAGCATTACGACTAGCGGGGGATGGCATGAGCAGTTCTTC. As protein: CASITTSGGWHEQFF.

The sample holds many counts of this clonotype. This chain links TRBV7-2 with TRBJ1-5; perhaps TRBD1 as D (6 bases). Germline values: CDR1 SGHTA, CDR2 FQGNSA. V lost 3 bases and J lost 5, with 14 bases in between. The CDR3 runs to 15 residues. As DNA, the CDR3 is TGTGCCAGCAGCTTGGGGGGGCGATCGGATCAGCCCCAGCATTTT. The encoded protein is CASSLGGRSDQPQHF.

This clonotype was recorded at least ten times. This rearrangement joins TRBV19 to TRBJ1-5; maybe TRBD1 (5 bases). The V end was cut by 4 bases, the J end by 5 bases, with 12 bases between. Germline lookup yields CDR1 LNHDA and CDR2 SQIVND (reference sequence). The CDR3 runs to 14 residues. The CDR3 spells CASSTRQPHQPQHF. CDR3 in DNA: TGTGCCAGTAGTACTAGACAGCCCCATCAGCCCCAGCATTTT.

This clonotype was seen more than once but under ten times. V is TRBV20-1 and J is TRBJ2-7, with no clear D. This CDR3 spans 12 amino acids. Germline-derived CDR1 and CDR2 are DFQATT and SNEGSKA (reference sequence). The V end lost 0 bases, the J end lost 7 bases, and 10 bases lay between the germline ends. CDR3 DNA: TGCAGTGCTAGAGACCCAGCCCGGGAGCAGTACTTC. Translating gives CSARDPAREQYF.

This clonotype was counted at least ten times. The chain joins TRBV7-2 to TRBJ2-7; D is undetermined. There are 15 residues in the CDR3. Germline lookup yields CDR1 SGHTA and CDR2 FQGNSA. Trimming removed 7 bases at V and 7 bases at J, with 23 bases between. The CDR3 protein is CASTQESGVNFEQYF. The DNA of the CDR3 is TGTGCCAGCACCCAAGAGTCTGGGGTTAACTTTGAGCAGTACTTC.

The gene calls are TRBV30 and TRBJ1-1; perhaps TRBD1 as D (5 bases). V lost 5 bases and J 6 bases, leaving 10 bases between the germline ends. This CDR3 comprises 11 residues. CDR1 GTSNPN and CDR2 SVGIG come from the germline V gene (reference sequence). The CDR3 sequence: CAWDSISEAFF. In nucleotides, the CDR3 is TGTGCCTGGGACAGCATCTCTGAAGCTTTCTTT.

This clonotype was observed many times. The chain joins TRBV30 to TRBJ2-3, with 8 bases fitting TRBD2. The CDR3 consists of 15 residues. V was clipped by 0 bases and J by 2 bases; unmatched bases: 4. CDR1 GTSNPN and CDR2 SVGIG come from the germline V gene (reference sequence). The CDR3 DNA sequence: TGTGCCTGGAGTGTACTAGCGGCGGACACAGATACGCAGTATTTT. Translating it yields CAWSVLAADTDTQYF.

This clonotype was counted ten times or more. The CDR3 region has the DNA TGTGCCAGCAGCTGGGGGGACAGGCAGAACACTGAAGCTTTCTTT. Encoded protein: CASSWGDRQNTEAFF. The rearrangement joins TRBV7-2 to TRBJ1-1; 8 bases align to TRBD1. With 4 bases clipped from V and 1 base from J, the junction kept 5 bases outside the gene matches. Germline loops: CDR1 SGHTA, CDR2 FQGNSA. The CDR3 totals 15 residues.